These 27 T cell receptor beta chains share one sample of origin, sequenced in a study of breast tumors, draining lymph nodes, adjacent tissues. TCRdb re-called the multiplex PCR reads with MiXCR, one entry per CDR3 protein. Here the sample spans roughly 120,000 distinct CDR3 sequences, less than 20% being singletons. Axillary draining lymph nodes of breast cancer patients supplied the node samples. The sample was axillary lymph node tissue. These TCRs come from a female donor with breast cancer. Some clones in this sample may be carry-over from other donors' samples.

As regards this clonotype: The final CDR3 position lacks the conserved phenylalanine or tryptophan, pointing to a likely read error. This chain joins TRBV20-1 and TRBJ2-1; D might be TRBD2 (6 bases). The length of the CDR3 is 15 residues. Germline loops: CDR1 DFQATT, CDR2 SNEGSKA (reference sequence). This CDR3 reads CSARNAEGGDNEQFS. CDR3 nucleotide sequence: TGCAGCGCTAGGAACGCGGAGGGCGGGGACAATGAGCAGTTCTCC.

For this clonotype: The CDR3 ends on some other residue instead of the conserved phenylalanine or tryptophan, so this is likely a read error. The limits of the CDR3 on the DNA are not certain, so only TCRdb's listed CDR3 is given. The rearrangement links TRBV3-1 to TRBJ2-7. The CDR3 adds up to 12 amino acids, both ends counted. CDR1 is LGHDT, CDR2 YNNKEL, per germline (reference sequence). The chain's CDR3 is CASGTNAYERYL.

This clonotype has ten or more counts. The CDR3: CASSSRDYPYEQYF. In DNA form, the CDR3 reads TGTGCCAGCAGCTCCCGGGACTACCCCTACGAGCAGTACTTC. V usage is TRBV7-6 and J usage is TRBJ2-7; 7 nucleotides align to TRBD2. From germline, CDR1 is SGHVS and CDR2 FNYEAQ. The CDR3 is made up of 14 amino acids. Trimming took 4 bases from V and 2 from J; bases not matched to a gene: 5.

This clonotype has ten or more counts. Written as DNA, the CDR3 is TGCAGTGCTACCCGATTAGAAGAGGCCAGGGTAGCAGATACGCAGTATTTT. Protein product: CSATRLEEARVADTQYF. The rearrangement uses TRBV20-1 and TRBJ2-3, with D maybe TRBD1 (5 bases). CDR3 length equals 17 residues. Germline CDR1 reads DFQATT; CDR2 reads SNEGSKA (reference sequence). V dropped 4 bases and J dropped 4 bases, with 24 bases sitting between them.

The sample holds many counts of this clonotype. The chain links TRBV9 to TRBJ2-1; 9 positions agree with TRBD2. V lost 4 bases, J lost 8 bases, and 19 bases stayed unmatched. Germline V gene data show CDR1 as SGDLS and CDR2 as YYNGEE. This CDR3 contains 18 residues. Here the CDR3 DNA reads TGTGCCAGCAGCCCCCGCCTGCGCGGGGGGGGGGCCGGGGATGAGCAGTTCTTC. It codes for CASSPRLRGGGAGDEQFF.

This clonotype was observed at least ten times. This chain joins TRBV11-2 and TRBJ1-2; TRBD1 aligns across 9 bases. CDR1 and CDR2 (germline): SGHAT, FQNNGV. Losses at the gene ends were 5 bases for V and 3 bases for J; bases not matched to a gene: 4. The CDR3 totals 14 residues. CDR3 DNA: TGTGCCAGCAGCCATACAGGGGGCTACTATGGCTACACCTTC. Its translation: CASSHTGGYYGYTF.

Concerning this clonotype itself: Relative to the germline gene, one junction end is altered; a read error may explain this. J is TRBJ1-1 and V is TRBV5-1; no clear D gene. From germline, CDR1 is SGHRS and CDR2 YFSETQ. This CDR3 has 15 residues. The CDR3 region is CASSLMSNQNTEAFF. The CDR3 nucleotides read TGCGCCAGCAGCTTGATGTCGAACCAGAACACTGAAGCCTTCTTT.

This chain links TRBV27 with TRBJ2-2; a possible D gene is TRBD1 (7 bases). In germline, CDR1 is MNHEY, CDR2 SMNVEV (reference sequence). The CDR3 length is 16 residues. The V and J ends lost 3 bases and 4 bases respectively, with 15 bases between them. CDR3 nucleotides: TGTGCCAGCAGTTTTGGAGGGGGCAAGAGCACCGGGGAGCTGTTTTTT. This sequence encodes CASSFGGGKSTGELFF.

This clonotype occurred many times. The chain joins TRBV20-1 to TRBJ1-4, with 9 bases identical to TRBD1. The length of the CDR3 is 15 residues. The germline gives CDR1 DFQATT, CDR2 SNEGSKA (reference sequence). The V gene end was trimmed by 4 bases and the J gene end by 3 bases; junction bases not matched to a gene: 6. CDR3 sequence: CSATGTGQANEKLFF. The CDR3 bases are TGCAGTGCTACCGGGACAGGGCAGGCTAATGAAAAACTGTTTTTT.

At least ten counts were recorded for this clonotype. J is TRBJ1-2 and V is TRBV7-8, with D uncertain. Germline V gene lookup returns CDR1 SGHVS and CDR2 FQNEAQ. V was trimmed by 2 bases and J by 7 bases, leaving 5 bases between them. The CDR3 has 11 residues. Written as DNA, the CDR3 is TGTGCCAGCAGCTTATACAGTGGCTACACCTTC. It codes for CASSLYSGYTF.

As to this clonotype: This clone may be a read error of a much larger clone one base away. The chain couples TRBV12-3 or TRBV12-4 to TRBJ2-2; 8 bases are shared with TRBD1. The length of the CDR3 is 15 residues. DNA of the CDR3: TGTGCCGTAACGCCGGGACAGGTGAACGCCGGGGAGCTGTTTTTT. Its translation: CAVTPGQVNAGELFF.

This clonotype was observed at least ten times. The chain links TRBV4-1 to TRBJ2-1, with D possibly matching TRBD2 (7 bases). Trimming took off 1 base at V and 8 bases at J, with 21 bases between the two ends. The CDR3 runs 17 residues. Per germline, CDR1 MGHRA and CDR2 YSYEKL. The CDR3 region has the DNA TGCGCCAGCAGCCAAGCGTTGGGGACTCTAGGGGGGGATGAGCAGTTCTTC. Translating it yields CASSQALGTLGGDEQFF.

This clonotype was observed a handful of times. Its ends do not fully match the called genes, so a read error is possible. This sequence joins TRBV6-1 and TRBJ2-7; TRBD2 matches at 11 bases. The germline V gene encodes CDR1 MNHNS and CDR2 SASEGT. There are 15 residues in the CDR3. The DNA for the CDR3 is TGTGCCGGCAGTGAAGCGGGACTAGCGGTTTACGAGCAGTACTTC. Its protein is CAGSEAGLAVYEQYF.

This clonotype has ten or more counts. V gene TRBV15 combines with J gene TRBJ1-4; D not certain. Trimming pared 0 bases from V and 0 bases from J, leaving 5 bases between. The CDR3 totals 15 residues. Germline CDR1 reads LNHNV; CDR2 reads YYDKDF (reference sequence). The DNA of the CDR3 is TGTGCCACCAGCAGAGACCGTGCAACTAATGAAAAACTGTTTTTT. This codes for CATSRDRATNEKLFF.

In the case of this clonotype: A much larger clone lies a single base off, so this may be a read error. This rearrangement joins TRBV5-4 to TRBJ2-7, with a weak D call TRBD2 (5 bases). From germline, CDR1 is SGHNT and CDR2 YYREEE (reference sequence). The CDR3 loop spans 13 amino acids. V lost 5 bases to trimming and J lost 7 bases, with 16 bases between them. CDR3 sequence (DNA): TGTGCCAGCAGTCCCGCGACGGGGAGTGAGCAGTACTTC. It encodes CASSPATGSEQYF.

The table lists this clonotype with many counts. The V gene is TRBV9, the J gene TRBJ2-7, with 9 positions matching TRBD2. The ends lost 3 bases at V and 5 bases at J; junction bases unmatched: 9. The CDR3 runs to 15 residues. The germline gives CDR1 SGDLS, CDR2 YYNGEE. The CDR3 loop reads CASSAAGTSFDEQYF. In nucleotides, the CDR3 is TGTGCCAGCAGCGCAGCCGGGACTAGCTTTGACGAGCAGTACTTC.

The chain couples TRBV20-1 to TRBJ2-3; TRBD2 matches 7 bases. Unmatched junction bases numbered 8, after V lost 5 bases and J lost 0 bases. The CDR3 runs to 15 residues. Germline V CDR1 and CDR2: DFQATT, SNEGSKA (reference sequence). The CDR3 protein is CSAELLAESTDTQYF. The CDR3 DNA is TGCAGTGCTGAACTCCTAGCGGAAAGCACAGATACGCAGTATTTT.

This clonotype was seen repeatedly, ten times or more. This rearrangement joins TRBV20-1 to TRBJ2-7; a weak D match, TRBD1 (6 bases). Trimming took off 4 bases at V and 3 bases at J, with 25 bases between the two ends. Germline V gives CDR1 DFQATT, CDR2 SNEGSKA (reference sequence). The CDR3 loop spans 17 amino acids. The CDR3 is CSATRQSILKGGYEQYF. CDR3 bases: TGCAGTGCTACCCGGCAGTCCATCCTTAAAGGGGGCTACGAGCAGTACTTC.

Ten or more counts support this clonotype. The gene calls are TRBV9 and TRBJ2-1, with 9 bases that match TRBD2. With V trimmed by 4 bases and J by 5 bases, 7 bases remained unmatched. The germline V gene encodes CDR1 SGDLS and CDR2 YYNGEE. This CDR3 has 15 residues. The CDR3: CASSKELAGDNEQFF. The DNA for the CDR3 is TGTGCCAGCAGCAAAGAACTAGCGGGCGACAATGAGCAGTTCTTC.

This clonotype has at least ten counts. The chain is built from TRBV13 and TRBJ1-2; 7 bases align to TRBD1. Germline CDR1 is PRHDT and CDR2 is FYEKMQ (reference sequence). The V segment lost 4 bases and the J segment 3 bases; nucleotides outside the gene matches: 2. The CDR3 sequence is 13 residues long. Here the CDR3 DNA reads TGTGCCAGCAGCTGGACAGGAGACTATGGCTACACCTTC. Translating it yields CASSWTGDYGYTF.

This clonotype was counted ten times or more. The chain is built from TRBV12-3 or TRBV12-4 and TRBJ1-4; D remains unclear. Trimming removed 2 bases at V and 0 bases at J, with 10 bases between. The CDR3 totals 16 residues. The CDR3 region has the DNA TGTGCCAGCAGTTTACGGCCGCTCGCAACTAATGAAAAACTGTTTTTT. Its protein product is CASSLRPLATNEKLFF.

This clonotype was counted many times. The J gene is TRBJ1-2, the V gene TRBV30; TRBD1 agrees at 7 bases. This CDR3 contains 15 residues. The germline gives CDR1 GTSNPN, CDR2 SVGIG (reference sequence). V was clipped by 0 bases and J by 2 bases; unmatched bases: 6. CDR3 in DNA: TGTGCCTGGAGTGTAGGGGAGGGGGCAAACTATGGCTACACCTTC. Translated: CAWSVGEGANYGYTF.

This clonotype occurred many times. The chain couples TRBV6-1 to TRBJ1-2, with D unresolved. Trimming removed 2 bases from V and 4 bases from J, with 11 bases in between. CDR1 and CDR2 (germline): MNHNS, SASEGT. This CDR3 is 14 amino acids long. Here the CDR3 DNA reads TGTGCCAGCAGTGAAATACGGGGTACCTATGGCTACACCTTC. Protein: CASSEIRGTYGYTF.

There are many counts of this clonotype. This sequence joins TRBV3-1 and TRBJ2-1; the D is unclear. Per germline, CDR1 LGHDT and CDR2 YNNKEL (reference sequence). Trimming took off 0 bases at V and 3 bases at J, with 6 bases between the two ends. The CDR3 covers 14 residues. The CDR3 reads CASSQDRLYNEQFF. In nucleotides, the CDR3 is TGTGCCAGCAGCCAAGACAGACTCTACAATGAGCAGTTCTTC.

This clonotype has a count of ten or more. The chain combines TRBV7-3 with TRBJ2-3; 7 nucleotides line up with TRBD2. The junction had 5 bases not matched to a gene; V was cut back by 5 bases and J by 9 bases. Germline V gene lookup returns CDR1 SGHTA and CDR2 FQGTGA. The CDR3 sequence is 12 residues long. This CDR3 is CASSIPGRTQYF. CDR3 nucleotide sequence: TGTGCCAGCAGCATCCCCGGGAGGACGCAGTATTTT. Together with reference TRBV7-3 and TRBJ2-3, the CDR3 gives the full variable domain: GAGVSQTPSNKVTEKGKYVELRCDPISGHTALYWYRQSLGQGPEFLIYFQGTGAADDSGLPNDRFFAVRPEGSVSTLKIQRTERGDSAVYLCASSIPGRTQYFGPGTRLTVL.

There are many counts of this clonotype. The chain is built from TRBV11-3 and TRBJ2-7, with 9 bases lining up with TRBD1. With 0 bases clipped from V and 3 bases from J, the junction kept 9 bases outside the gene matches. The CDR3 length is 17 residues. Germline assignment: CDR1 SGHNT and CDR2 YENEEA. The CDR3 spells CASSLELSRQGVYEQYF. In nucleotides, the CDR3 is TGTGCCAGCAGCTTAGAGCTTTCGCGACAGGGGGTCTACGAGCAGTACTTC.

With respect to this clonotype: Given a much more abundant clone one base away, this may be a read error. The CDR3 DNA reads as TGTGCCAGCAGTCGAGGGGCAGGGTCTGAAAGACTGTTTTTT. Translated, it gives CASSRGAGSERLFF. The genes are TRBV9 and TRBJ1-4; D perhaps matches TRBD1 (5 bases). The CDR3 sequence is 14 residues long. Germline CDR1 SGDLS, CDR2 YYNGEE.